What follows are 29 T cell receptor beta chains derived from one specimen sequenced in a study of cytomegalovirus exposure and HLA in healthy donors. Profiled with immunoSEQ multiplex PCR; TCRdb holds only in-frame clones, not every one. The profile shows about 70,000 clones, 85% to 95% of them singletons. Sequenced input: PBMCs. The source of these receptors is a young woman in good health and CMV-seropositive.

The V gene is TRBV5-6, the J gene TRBJ2-7; D perhaps matches TRBD1 (5 bases). V was cut by 4 bases and J by 4 bases, with 12 bases left in between. CDR3 length equals 13 residues. Germline loops: CDR1 SGHDT, CDR2 YYEEEE. The CDR3 spells CASSLIAGYEQYF. CDR3 nucleotides: TGTGCCAGCAGCCTCATTGCAGGGTACGAGCAGTACTTC.

This chain uses TRBV5-6 with TRBJ1-6; a weak D match, TRBD1 (6 bases). From germline, CDR1 is SGHDT and CDR2 YYEEEE. The CDR3 has 14 amino acids. Deletions cut 4 bases from V and 9 bases from J, with 14 bases between. CDR3 DNA: TGTGCCAGCAGCCCAGATACAGGGACTTCACCCCTCCACTTT. Protein sequence: CASSPDTGTSPLHF.

The rearrangement joins TRBV9 to TRBJ2-1; TRBD2 aligns across 13 bases. The CDR3 length is 18 residues. Trimming took 4 bases from V and 0 from J; bases not matched to a gene: 7. Germline lookup yields CDR1 SGDLS and CDR2 YYNGEE. The chain's CDR3 is CASSPTSGRGSSYNEQFF. The DNA for the CDR3 is TGTGCCAGCAGCCCAACTAGCGGGAGGGGAAGCTCCTACAATGAGCAGTTCTTC.

The V gene is TRBV5-1, the J gene TRBJ1-1, with D tentatively TRBD1 (5 bases). Per germline, CDR1 SGHRS and CDR2 YFSETQ. The CDR3 totals 14 residues. V was shortened by 4 bases and J by 3 bases, with 13 bases between the two germline ends. CDR3 residues: CASSGQGGDTEAFF. The CDR3 DNA sequence: TGCGCCAGCAGCGGGCAGGGAGGGGACACTGAAGCTTTCTTT.

This rearrangement joins TRBV6-7 to TRBJ2-2; 9 positions agree with TRBD2. Being an ORF, TRBV6-7 has a function that is uncertain. The CDR3 runs to 17 residues. V lost 5 bases, J lost 3 bases, and 10 bases stayed unmatched. The CDR3 bases are TGTGCCAGCAGTCCGGCGGGGGGGGCAGGATACACCGGGGAGCTGTTTTTT. This codes for CASSPAGGAGYTGELFF.

This chain uses TRBV5-4 with TRBJ2-1, with D tentatively TRBD1 (6 bases). There are 15 residues in the CDR3. The germline gives CDR1 SGHNT, CDR2 YYREEE (reference sequence). V was trimmed by 2 bases and J by 0 bases, leaving 9 bases between them. DNA for the CDR3: TGTGCCAGCAGCTTAGGGGGTTCCTCCTACAATGAGCAGTTCTTC. It is translated as CASSLGGSSYNEQFF.

This clone was picked up one time. The chain combines TRBV7-9 with TRBJ2-1; D remains ambiguous. Germline CDR1 is SEHNR and CDR2 is FQNEAQ (reference sequence). Trimming took off 2 bases at V and 10 bases at J, with 6 bases between the two ends. The CDR3 runs 11 residues. Here the CDR3 DNA reads TGTGCCAGCAGCTTATTACGGGAGCAGTTCTTC. Its protein product is CASSLLREQFF.

This clone was seen a single time. This chain links TRBV30 with TRBJ2-7, with 10 positions matching TRBD1. Losses at the gene ends were 3 bases for V and 5 bases for J; bases not matched to a gene: 4. Germline V gene data show CDR1 as GTSNPN and CDR2 as SVGIG (reference sequence). The CDR3 is made up of 13 amino acids. The DNA for the CDR3 is TGTGCCTGGAGCAGGGACAGGGGCGACGAGCAGTACTTC. Its protein is CAWSRDRGDEQYF. The whole variable domain, remainder taken from reference TRBV30 and TRBJ2-7, is SQTIHQWPATLVQPVGSPLSLECTVEGTSNPNLYWYRQAAGRGLQLLFYSVGIGQISSEVPQNLSASRPQDRQFILSSKKLLLSDSGFYLCAWSRDRGDEQYFGPGTRLTVT.

This chain joins TRBV10-1 and TRBJ1-1, with TRBD1 matching 9 bases. CDR1 WNHNN and CDR2 SYGVQD come from the germline V gene (reference sequence). V dropped 0 bases and J dropped 4; count of bases not matched to a gene: 3. The CDR3 covers 15 residues. CDR3 region: CASSESGQGPTEAFF. In nucleotides, the CDR3 is TGCGCCAGCAGTGAGTCAGGACAGGGGCCCACTGAAGCTTTCTTT.

This clone came up many times. This chain connects TRBV27 to TRBJ1-5, with D perhaps TRBD1 (6 bases). CDR3 size: 17 residues. Deletions cut 6 bases from V and 6 bases from J, with 24 bases between. Per the germline V gene, CDR1 is MNHEY and CDR2 is SMNVEV (reference sequence). The CDR3 reads CASSASPSGTPSQPQHF. Here the CDR3 DNA reads TGTGCCAGCAGCGCTTCTCCGTCCGGGACACCTAGTCAGCCCCAGCATTTT.

CDR3 nucleotides: TGCGCCAGCAGCCAAGATCAGGGAATGAACACTGAAGCTTTCTTT. It specifies CASSQDQGMNTEAFF. V usage is TRBV4-3 and J usage is TRBJ1-1, with D tentatively TRBD1 (5 bases). Trimming took 0 bases from V and 0 from J, leaving 8 bases between them. Per the germline V gene, CDR1 is LGHNA and CDR2 is YSLEER. CDR3 length: 15 residues.

J is TRBJ1-2 and V is TRBV27, with D possibly TRBD1 on 6 matching bases. Trimming cost V 4 bases and J 5 bases, with 14 bases left between them. Germline V gene lookup returns CDR1 MNHEY and CDR2 SMNVEV (reference sequence). CDR3 length: 14 residues. The CDR3 protein is CASSSLGQSYGYTF. In DNA, the CDR3 is TGTGCCAGCAGTTCCCTCGGACAGTCTTATGGCTACACCTTC.

V usage is TRBV5-4 and J usage is TRBJ2-1; TRBD2 matches 8 bases. V dropped 3 bases and J dropped 5; count of bases not matched to a gene: 10. Germline V gene sequence: CDR1 SGHNT, CDR2 YYREEE (reference sequence). CDR3 length: 16 amino acids. The CDR3 region has the DNA TGTGCCAGCAGCTCCCCCAGTAGCGGGGCTGACAATGAGCAGTTCTTC. Translating it yields CASSSPSSGADNEQFF. The full variable domain, in which reference TRBV5-4 and TRBJ2-1 provide the parts outside the CDR3, is ETGVTQSPTHLIKTRGQQVTLRCSSQSGHNTVSWYQQALGQGPQFIFQYYREEENGRGNFPPRFSGLQFPNYSSELNVNALELDDSALYLCASSSPSSGADNEQFFGPGTRLTVL.

This chain connects TRBV9 to TRBJ1-1; maybe TRBD1 (6 bases). The CDR3 has 12 amino acids. V shed 4 bases and J shed 7 bases, with 11 bases lying between them. Germline assignment: CDR1 SGDLS and CDR2 YYNGEE. The CDR3 DNA reads TGTGCCAGCAGCCCACAGGGTTTTGAAGCTTTCTTT. It translates to CASSPQGFEAFF. The full variable domain, in which reference TRBV9 and TRBJ1-1 provide the parts outside the CDR3, is DSGVTQTPKHLITATGQRVTLRCSPRSGDLSVYWYQQSLDQGLQFLIQYYNGEERAKGNILERFSAQQFPDLHSELNLSSLELGDSALYFCASSPQGFEAFFGQGTRLTVV.

V is TRBV5-1 and J is TRBJ2-2, with 10 bases lining up with TRBD2. The CDR3 has 17 residues. V shed 0 bases and J 0 bases; nucleotides not matched to a gene: 2. Germline CDR1 and CDR2: SGHRS and YFSETQ. In DNA form, the CDR3 reads TGCGCCAGCAGCTTGGATAGCGGGGGGCCGAACACCGGGGAGCTGTTTTTT. It codes for CASSLDSGGPNTGELFF.

The J gene is TRBJ2-5, the V gene TRBV7-6; 10 positions agree with TRBD2. This CDR3 region has 15 residues. The germline V gene has CDR1 SGHVS and CDR2 FNYEAQ. The V segment lost 1 base and the J segment 5 bases; nucleotides outside the gene matches: 4. The CDR3 loop is CASSLEAGGDETQYF. The CDR3 coding sequence is TGTGCCAGCAGCTTAGAAGCGGGAGGGGACGAGACCCAGTACTTC.

This sequence joins TRBV2 and TRBJ2-7, with 10 bases matching TRBD1. This CDR3 contains 12 residues. The V gene's germline CDR1 is SNHLY and CDR2 FYNNEI. J was trimmed by 6 bases and V by 5 bases; bases with no gene match: 1. The CDR3 DNA follows: TGTGCCAGCAGTAGGGACAGGGGCGAGCAGTACTTC. This codes for CASSRDRGEQYF.

V and J are TRBV6-1 and TRBJ2-7; D call uncertain. Trimming removed 6 bases at V and 5 bases at J, with 11 bases between. Germline V lookup: CDR1 MNHNS, CDR2 SASEGT. The CDR3 is made up of 12 amino acids. In DNA, the CDR3 is TGTGCCAGCAGCGAACCTGTTAACGAGCAGTACTTC. Amino acids: CASSEPVNEQYF.

The V and J genes are TRBV27 and TRBJ2-7; D call uncertain. In germline, CDR1 is MNHEY, CDR2 SMNVEV (reference sequence). V lost 6 bases to trimming and J lost 1 base, with 4 bases between them. The CDR3 totals 11 residues. CDR3 in DNA: TGTGCCAGCAGATCATCCTACGAGCAGTACTTC. This gives the protein CASRSSYEQYF.

The chain combines TRBV6-5 with TRBJ1-2; D might be TRBD1 (6 bases). The CDR3 runs 13 residues. V lost 6 bases and J lost 5, with 13 bases in between. Germline values: CDR1 MNHEY, CDR2 SVGAGI. The CDR3 bases are TGTGCCAGCAGAGTACTTACAGGGTATGGCTACACCTTC. Amino acid sequence: CASRVLTGYGYTF.

This clone appeared a single time. This chain connects TRBV5-4 to TRBJ1-1, with D maybe TRBD1 (6 bases). V lost 4 bases to trimming and J lost 12 bases, with 22 bases between them. CDR1 SGHNT and CDR2 YYREEE come from the germline V gene (reference sequence). There are 14 residues in the CDR3. The CDR3 DNA reads TGTGCCAGCAGCAGGCCCACAGGGCCAGGGGAAACTTTCTTT. Its translation is CASSRPTGPGETFF.

The V gene is TRBV7-9, the J gene TRBJ2-5; no reliable D call. Germline CDR1 SEHNR, CDR2 FQNEAQ (reference sequence). The CDR3 spans 14 residues. The V gene lost 5 bases and the J gene lost 0 bases, with 10 bases spanning the gap. CDR3 amino acids: CASSSRQDQETQYF. The CDR3 DNA is TGTGCCAGCAGCAGTAGACAAGACCAAGAGACCCAGTACTTC.

V is TRBV12-5 and J is TRBJ1-6, with D possibly being TRBD1 (5 bases). V gave up 5 bases and J gave up 5 bases, with 13 bases separating them. The CDR3 is 15 residues long. Germline lookup yields CDR1 LGHNT and CDR2 FRNRAP. The CDR3 region has the DNA TGTGCTAGTGGTGCAGGGAGGATGAATAATTCACCCCTCCACTTT. Protein product: CASGAGRMNNSPLHF.

This chain uses TRBV9 with TRBJ2-3; tentative D call: TRBD2 (6 bases). The CDR3 spans 16 residues. Germline assignment: CDR1 SGDLS and CDR2 YYNGEE. Trimming took off 0 bases at V and 0 bases at J, with 11 bases between the two ends. CDR3 region: CASSVGWGRSTDTQYF. The CDR3 DNA sequence: TGTGCCAGCAGCGTAGGATGGGGGAGGAGCACAGATACGCAGTATTTT.

The V gene is TRBV19, the J gene TRBJ2-7, with 7 bases that match TRBD1. The germline V gene has CDR1 LNHDA and CDR2 SQIVND (reference sequence). The CDR3 totals 14 residues. J lost 2 bases, V lost 7 bases, and 8 bases had no gene match. CDR3 bases: TGTGCCAGTACCCCTGGACAGGTCGCCTACGAGCAGTACTTC. Encoded protein: CASTPGQVAYEQYF.

This rearrangement joins TRBV9 to TRBJ1-3, with D perhaps TRBD1 (5 bases). The V gene lost 0 bases and the J gene lost 0 bases, with 13 bases spanning the gap. The CDR3 is 17 amino acids. Germline loops: CDR1 SGDLS, CDR2 YYNGEE. The CDR3 DNA reads TGTGCCAGCAGCGTAGAAGACAGACTGAGCTCTGGAAACACCATATATTTT. Its translation: CASSVEDRLSSGNTIYF.

The V and J genes are TRBV2 and TRBJ2-1; D remains unclear. Germline V gene lookup returns CDR1 SNHLY and CDR2 FYNNEI. Trimming removed 4 bases at V and 5 bases at J, with 15 bases between. The CDR3 length is 15 residues. In DNA form, the CDR3 reads TGTGCCAGCAGTGTGAGGTCATTAGCCCACAATGAGCAGTTCTTC. Amino acids: CASSVRSLAHNEQFF.

This clone was observed a single time. V is TRBV7-6 and J is TRBJ2-2, with a possible D match to TRBD1 (6 bases). V was cut by 0 bases and J by 2 bases, with 13 bases left in between. CDR1 is SGHVS, CDR2 FNYEAQ, per germline. The CDR3 runs 17 residues. The CDR3 here is CASSLAFGDTNTGELFF. As DNA, the CDR3 is TGTGCCAGCAGCTTAGCGTTTGGGGACACCAACACCGGGGAGCTGTTTTTT.

In nucleotides, the CDR3 is TGCGCCAGCAGCCGCTTCTCCCCCGGGACAGGGTCATACGAGCAGTACTTC. This translates into CASSRFSPGTGSYEQYF. The rearrangement uses TRBV5-1 and TRBJ2-7; 9 bases are a match to TRBD1. The V gene's germline CDR1 is SGHRS and CDR2 YFSETQ. V trimming: 4 bases; J trimming: 4 bases; junction bases outside the gene matches: 15. CDR3 size: 17 residues. Based on the CDR3 plus reference TRBV5-1 and TRBJ2-7, the full variable domain is KAGVTQTPRYLIKTRGQQVTLSCSPISGHRSVSWYQQTPGQGLQFLFEYFSETQRNKGNFPGRFSGRQFSNSRSEMNVSTLELGDSALYLCASSRFSPGTGSYEQYFGPGTRLTVT.